This TCR beta chain came from a study of identical twins. This clonotype was seen only once. TCRdb re-called the 5' RACE reads with MiXCR, one entry per CDR3 protein. The sample has some 690,000 distinct CDR3 sequences, around 20% seen once. V lost 0 bases and J 4 bases, leaving 11 bases between the germline ends. CDR1 is SGHRS and CDR2 is YFSETQ in the germline V gene. The CDR3 sequence is 15 residues long. This sample also appeared in a second study, on T cells expressing NK-cell markers.

V is TRBV5-1 and J is TRBJ2-1; D possibly uses TRBD1 or TRBD2 (6 bases each). Material: PBMCs. This sequence was found in a woman aged 18 to 35 in good health. The CDR3 sequence is CASSLESGAYNEQFF. CDR3 DNA sequence: TGCGCCAGCAGCTTGGAGTCGGGGGCATACAATGAGCAGTTCTTC.